A selection of T cell receptor beta chains follows, all from one sample in a study of early T cells in non-severe SARS-CoV-2 infection. Via MiXCR, TCRdb re-called the 5' RACE reads, giving one row per CDR3 protein. The sample consists of tens of thousands of distinct CDR3 sequences, 15% of them appearing once. Sequencing was carried out using whole blood. These receptors were collected from an adult who was a healthcare worker with PCR-confirmed SARS-CoV-2 infection or an uninfected control (not recorded which). Both conserved end residues are part of each CDR3. D genes are given only for firm matches. Clone size is given for some rows only: seen once, a few or many times, or a class if the clone is expanded.

D	J	size	V	DNA	CDR3
.	TRBJ2-3	many	TRBV6-1	TGTGCCATTAGGGGTCGTCTCACAGATACGCAGTATTTT	CAIRGRLTDTQYF
TRBD1	TRBJ1-2	.	TRBV5-5	TGTGCCAGCAGCTTGGCATGGACAGGGGTAAACTATGGCTACACCTTC	CASSLAWTGVNYGYTF
TRBD1	TRBJ2-2	few	TRBV5-4	TGTGCCAGCAGCCCTCCGGGACAGGGGGCGGAGGAGCTGTTTTTT	CASSPPGQGAEELFF
TRBD1	TRBJ2-7	few	TRBV19	TGTGCCAGTAGCCTGACAGGGAGCTCCTACGAGCAGTACTTC	CASSLTGSSYEQYF
.	TRBJ2-7	few	TRBV19	TGTGCCAGTAGTGACTCCAGAGGCTACGAGCAGTACTTC	CASSDSRGYEQYF
.	TRBJ1-1	few	TRBV7-2	TGTGCCAGCAGCTTATGGGAAAACACTGAAGCTTTCTTT	CASSLWENTEAFF
TRBD1	TRBJ2-7	few	TRBV15	TGTGCCACCAGCACCGGGACAGGGGACTACGAGCAGTACTTC	CATSTGTGDYEQYF
.	TRBJ1-1	.	TRBV29-1	TGCAGCGTTGTTGTGAAAATGAACACTGAAGCTTTCTTT	CSVVVKMNTEAFF
.	TRBJ1-5	.	TRBV12-3/TRBV12-4	TGTGCCAGCAGCCCTGGACCTGGGAAGCCCCAGCATTTT	CASSPGPGKPQHF
TRBD2	TRBJ2-1	many	TRBV27	TGTGCCAGCAGGCCAGAGACTAGCGGGAGATTCTCCTACAATGAGCAGTTCTTC	CASRPETSGRFSYNEQFF
.	TRBJ1-1	few	TRBV18	TGTGCCAGCTCACCACGAGGTCGGCCGGAGGCTACTGAAGCTTTCTTT	CASSPRGRPEATEAFF
.	TRBJ2-1	.	TRBV7-2	TGTGCCAGCAGCTTTGACCATGCCTACAATGAGCAGTTCTTC	CASSFDHAYNEQFF
.	TRBJ1-1	.	TRBV4-2	TGTGCCAGCAGCCAAGCTGCCGGCCCACTGGGGAACACTGAAGCTTTCTTT	CASSQAAGPLGNTEAFF
.	TRBJ2-7	few	TRBV7-2	TGTGCCAGCAGCGCTGCAGGGGGGGTTTTGTACGAGCAGTACTTC	CASSAAGGVLYEQYF
TRBD2	TRBJ2-1	.	TRBV3-1	TGTGCCAGCAGCCCCCAGGGGTCTAGCGGGAACAATGAGCAGTTCTTC	CASSPQGSSGNNEQFF
TRBD2	TRBJ2-1	many	TRBV11-2	TGTGCCAGCAGCCAACTAGCGGGGGACAATGAGCAGTTCTTC	CASSQLAGDNEQFF
.	TRBJ2-2	few	TRBV7-8	TGTGCCAGCAGCTTTACACTATCGAACACCGGGGAGCTGTTTTTT	CASSFTLSNTGELFF
.	TRBJ1-5	few	TRBV6-2/TRBV6-3	TGTGCCAGCAGTTACGGGGGGGACAATCAGCCCCAGCATTTT	CASSYGGDNQPQHF
TRBD2	TRBJ2-3	.	TRBV11-3	TGTGCCAGCAGCCCCGGACTAGCCAACACAGATACGCAGTATTTT	CASSPGLANTDTQYF
.	TRBJ1-6	few	TRBV6-4	TGTGCCAGCAGTGAGGGCGGTTATAATTCACCCCTCCACTTT	CASSEGGYNSPLHF
.	TRBJ1-1	many	TRBV28	TGTGCCAGCAGACCCCTCTCCGGGACACTGAACACTGAAGCTTTCTTT	CASRPLSGTLNTEAFF
TRBD2	TRBJ2-7	.	TRBV18	TGTGCCAGCTCAGGAGCGGGAGGGTCCTACGAGCAGTACTTC	CASSGAGGSYEQYF
.	TRBJ1-1	many	TRBV19	TGTGCCAGTAGTATTGGAGGGAATGAAGCTTTCTTT	CASSIGGNEAFF
TRBD1	TRBJ1-6	few	TRBV6-2/TRBV6-3	TGTGCCAGCAGACGCGGACAGGCTCGCTCACCCCTCCACTTT	CASRRGQARSPLHF
TRBD2	TRBJ2-7	few	TRBV5-5	TGTGCCAGCAGCTCGAGTTATAGCGGGAGGGCATACGAGCAGTACTTC	CASSSSYSGRAYEQYF
TRBD2	TRBJ2-3	many	TRBV27	TGTGCCAGCAGTTTAGAGGCGGGGGAAAGCACAGATACGCAGTATTTT	CASSLEAGESTDTQYF
.	TRBJ2-1	few	TRBV29-1	TGCAGCGCTGTCCGAGCCGAGCAGTTCTTC	CSAVRAEQFF
.	TRBJ2-3	many	TRBV20-1	TGCAGTGCTAGAGATCTCGCGAGGGTCATCTCCACAGATACGCAGTATTTT	CSARDLARVISTDTQYF
.	TRBJ2-3	few	TRBV28	TGTGCCATCAAAATGGGGAACCCCCTCGGCACAGATACGCAGTATTTT	CAIKMGNPLGTDTQYF
TRBD2	TRBJ2-1	many	TRBV28	TGTGCCAGCAGTCCCCGACTAGCGGGAGGCCGTCGGCCGTTCTTC	CASSPRLAGGRRPFF
.	TRBJ2-5	few	TRBV29-1	TGCAGCGTTGAACTTGCCCGAGAGACCCAGTACTTC	CSVELARETQYF
.	TRBJ1-1	.	TRBV27	TGTGCCAGCAGTCCACAGGGAGGGGAAGCTTTCTTT	CASSPQGGEAFF
TRBD1	TRBJ2-3	few	TRBV12-3/TRBV12-4	TGTGCCAGCAGTTTACGGGACAGCCGAGATACGCAGTATTTT	CASSLRDSRDTQYF
.	TRBJ1-2	.	TRBV27	TGTGCCAGCAGTCCGACAGACACTCCTATGGGCTACACCTTC	CASSPTDTPMGYTF
.	TRBJ1-4	.	TRBV7-9	TGTGCCAGCAGCTTCTCCCGGGGTTCTAATGAAAAACTGTTTTTT	CASSFSRGSNEKLFF
TRBD1	TRBJ1-5	many	TRBV20-1	TGCAGTGCTAGGGGGGGACAGGGAAATCAGCCCCAGCATTTT	CSARGGQGNQPQHF
TRBD2	TRBJ2-3	many	TRBV7-9	TGTGCCAGCAGCCCGGGACTAGCGGGAGGGCCAGGGACAGATACGCAGTATTTT	CASSPGLAGGPGTDTQYF
.	TRBJ2-1	many	TRBV20-1	TGCAGTGCTAGAGCACGCGTTTATGTCAACAATGAGCAGTTCTTC	CSARARVYVNNEQFF
.	TRBJ2-7	few	TRBV23-1	TGCGCCAGCAGTCAATGTGCCGGCTACGAGCAGTACTTC	CASSQCAGYEQYF
.	TRBJ2-2	many	TRBV27	TGTGCCAGCAGTGCGCGCCCGAAACCAGGGGCCGGGGAGCTGTTTTTT	CASSARPKPGAGELFF
.	TRBJ2-1	many	TRBV28	TGTGCCAGCATCCCGGGGTCCTACAATGAGCAGTTCTTC	CASIPGSYNEQFF